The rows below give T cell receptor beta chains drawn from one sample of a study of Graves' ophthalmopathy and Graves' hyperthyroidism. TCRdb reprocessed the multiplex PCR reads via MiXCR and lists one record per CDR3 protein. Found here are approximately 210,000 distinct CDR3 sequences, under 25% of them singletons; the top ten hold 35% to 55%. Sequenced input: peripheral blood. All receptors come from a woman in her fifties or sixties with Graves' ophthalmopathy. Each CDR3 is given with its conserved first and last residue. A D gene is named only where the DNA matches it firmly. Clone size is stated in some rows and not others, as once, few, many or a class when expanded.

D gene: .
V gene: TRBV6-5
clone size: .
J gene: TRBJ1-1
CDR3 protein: CASSSRFYTMGAFF
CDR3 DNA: TGTGCCAGCAGTTCACGGTTCTACACCATGGGGGCTTTCTTT

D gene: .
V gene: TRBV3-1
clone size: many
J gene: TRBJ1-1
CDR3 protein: CASSLKRVTEAFF
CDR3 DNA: TGTGCCAGCAGCCTGAAGCGGGTTACTGAAGCTTTCTTT

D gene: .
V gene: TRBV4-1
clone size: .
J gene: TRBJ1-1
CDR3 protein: CASSQEGRSSTEAFF
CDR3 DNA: TGCGCCAGCAGCCAAGAGGGACGGTCGAGCACTGAAGCTTTCTTT

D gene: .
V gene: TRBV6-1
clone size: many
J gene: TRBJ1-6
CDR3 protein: CASNVEGYYSPLHF
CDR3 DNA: TGTGCCAGCAACGTGGAGGGCTATTATTCACCCCTCCACTTT

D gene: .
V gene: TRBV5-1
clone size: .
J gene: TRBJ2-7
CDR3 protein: CASSLARPLEQYF
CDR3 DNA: TGCGCCAGCAGCTTGGCCCGGCCCCTCGAGCAGTACTTC

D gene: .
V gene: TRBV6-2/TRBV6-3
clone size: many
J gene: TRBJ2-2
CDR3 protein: CASTSRPNTGELFF
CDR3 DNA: TGTGCCAGCACTAGCAGGCCGAACACCGGGGAGCTGTTTTTT

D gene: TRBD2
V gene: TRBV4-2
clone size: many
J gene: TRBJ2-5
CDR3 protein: CASSPWTSGETQYF
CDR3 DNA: TGTGCCAGCAGCCCCTGGACTAGCGGAGAGACCCAGTACTTC

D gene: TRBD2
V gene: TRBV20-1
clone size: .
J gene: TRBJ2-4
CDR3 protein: CSAPGGVAKNIQYF
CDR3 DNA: TGCAGTGCACCGGGAGGGGTAGCCAAAAACATTCAGTACTTC

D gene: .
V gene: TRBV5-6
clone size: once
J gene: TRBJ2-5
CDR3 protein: CASSLANHQETLYF
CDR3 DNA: TGTGCCAGCAGCTTGGCCAACCATCAAGAGACCCTGTACTTC

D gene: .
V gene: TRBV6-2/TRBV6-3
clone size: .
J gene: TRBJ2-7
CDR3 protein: CASSLSFSDMNYEQYF
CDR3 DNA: TGTGCCAGCAGTTTATCATTTTCGGACATGAACTACGAGCAGTACTTC

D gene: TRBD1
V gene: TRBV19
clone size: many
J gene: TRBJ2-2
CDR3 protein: CASRDRINTGELFF
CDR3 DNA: TGTGCCAGTCGGGACAGGATAAACACCGGGGAGCTGTTTTTT

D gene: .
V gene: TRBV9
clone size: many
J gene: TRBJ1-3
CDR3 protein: CASSDDGYSGNTIYF
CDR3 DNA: TGTGCCAGCAGCGACGACGGATACTCTGGAAACACCATATATTTT

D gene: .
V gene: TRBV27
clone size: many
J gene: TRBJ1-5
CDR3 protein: CASRGYKNQPQHF
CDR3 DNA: TGTGCCAGCAGAGGGTACAAGAATCAGCCCCAGCATTTT

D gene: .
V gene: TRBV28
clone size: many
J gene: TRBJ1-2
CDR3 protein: CASSLPRMGGYTF
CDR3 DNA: TGTGCCAGCAGTTTACCCCGCATGGGCGGCTACACCTTC

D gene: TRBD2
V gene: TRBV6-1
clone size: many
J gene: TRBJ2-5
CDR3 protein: CASSGAGGETQYF
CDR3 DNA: TGTGCCAGCAGTGGAGCGGGAGGAGAGACCCAGTACTTC

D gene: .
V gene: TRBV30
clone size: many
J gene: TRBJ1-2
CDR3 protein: CAWRVARDGYTF
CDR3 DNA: TGTGCCTGGAGAGTAGCGAGAGATGGCTACACCTTC

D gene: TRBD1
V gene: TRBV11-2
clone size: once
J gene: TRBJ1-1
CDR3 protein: CASSFTGGATEAFF
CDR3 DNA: TGTGCCAGCAGCTTTACAGGGGGGGCCACTGAAGCTTTCTTT

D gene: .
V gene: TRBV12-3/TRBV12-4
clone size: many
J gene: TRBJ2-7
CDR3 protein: CASSLGRRALYEQYF
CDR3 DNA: TGTGCCAGCAGTTTAGGCCGTAGAGCTTTGTACGAGCAGTACTTC

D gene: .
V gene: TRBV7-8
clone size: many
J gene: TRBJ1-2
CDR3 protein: CASSLRDLNYGYTF
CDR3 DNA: TGTGCCAGCAGCTTACGGGATCTTAACTATGGCTACACCTTC

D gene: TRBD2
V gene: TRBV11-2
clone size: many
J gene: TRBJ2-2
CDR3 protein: CASSLGTSGIFGELFF
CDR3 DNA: TGTGCCAGCAGCTTAGGGACTAGCGGGATTTTCGGGGAGCTGTTTTTT

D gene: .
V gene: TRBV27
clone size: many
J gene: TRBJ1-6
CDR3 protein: CASSGYNSPLHF
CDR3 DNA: TGTGCCAGCAGTGGCTATAATTCACCCCTCCACTTT

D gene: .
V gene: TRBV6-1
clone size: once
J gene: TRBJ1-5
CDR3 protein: CASRSGQGSNQPQHF
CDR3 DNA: TGTGCCAGCAGGTCGGGGCAGGGGAGCAATCAGCCCCAGCATTTT

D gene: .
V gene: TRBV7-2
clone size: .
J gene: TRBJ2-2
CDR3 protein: CASSSRRTGELFF
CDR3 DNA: TGTGCCAGCAGCTCCCGTAGGACCGGGGAGCTGTTTTTT

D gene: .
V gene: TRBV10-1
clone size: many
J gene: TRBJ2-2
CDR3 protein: CASSLAAAGTGELFF
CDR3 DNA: TGCGCCAGCAGTTTAGCAGCCGCGGGGACCGGGGAGCTGTTTTTT

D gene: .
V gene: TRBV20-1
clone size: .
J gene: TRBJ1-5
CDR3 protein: CSARDRQPNQPQHF
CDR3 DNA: TGCAGTGCTAGAGATCGACAGCCCAATCAGCCCCAGCATTTT

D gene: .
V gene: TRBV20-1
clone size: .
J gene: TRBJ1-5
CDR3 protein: CSARDTQGRSNQPQHF
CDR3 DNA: TGCAGTGCTAGAGACACACAGGGAAGGAGCAATCAGCCCCAGCATTTT

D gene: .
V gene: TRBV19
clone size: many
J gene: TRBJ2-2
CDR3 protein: CASSDTKIGELFF
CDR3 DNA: TGTGCCAGTAGTGATACCAAAATCGGGGAGCTGTTTTTT

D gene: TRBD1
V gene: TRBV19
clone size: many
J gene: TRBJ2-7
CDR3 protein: CASSRQGADEQYF
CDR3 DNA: TGTGCCAGTAGCAGACAGGGGGCCGACGAGCAGTACTTC

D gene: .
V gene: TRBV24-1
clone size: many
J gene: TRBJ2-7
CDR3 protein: CATSDSRTPTAEQYF
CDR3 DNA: TGTGCCACCAGTGACTCAAGGACACCTACGGCCGAGCAGTACTTC

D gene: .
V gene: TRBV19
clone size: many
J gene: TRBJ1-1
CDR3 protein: CASKMGANTEAFF
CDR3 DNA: TGTGCCAGTAAGATGGGGGCGAACACTGAAGCTTTCTTT

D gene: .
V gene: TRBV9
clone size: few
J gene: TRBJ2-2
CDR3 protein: CASSLEVGELSF
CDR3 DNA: TGTGCCAGCAGCCTGGAGGTCGGGGAGCTGTCTTTT

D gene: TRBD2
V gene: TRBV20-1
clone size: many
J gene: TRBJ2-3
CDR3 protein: CSARDDRTSAGGTDTQYF
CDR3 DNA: TGCAGTGCTAGAGATGACAGGACTAGCGCTGGGGGCACAGATACGCAGTATTTT

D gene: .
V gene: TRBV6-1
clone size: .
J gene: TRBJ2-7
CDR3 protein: CASSEWGQGAYEQYF
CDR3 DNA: TGTGCCAGCAGTGAATGGGGTCAGGGTGCCTACGAGCAGTACTTC

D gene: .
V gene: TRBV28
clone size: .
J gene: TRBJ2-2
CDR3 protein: CASPTPGGELFF
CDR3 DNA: TGTGCCAGCCCTACCCCCGGCGGGGAGCTGTTTTTT

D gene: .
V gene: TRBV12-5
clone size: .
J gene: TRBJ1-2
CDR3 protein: CASVPDGGYHGYTF
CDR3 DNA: TGTGCTAGTGTCCCTGACGGGGGGTATCATGGCTACACCTTC

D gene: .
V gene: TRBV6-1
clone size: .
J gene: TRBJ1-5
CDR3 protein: CAAGRTDQPQHF
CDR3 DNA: TGTGCAGCGGGGAGAACGGATCAGCCCCAGCATTTT

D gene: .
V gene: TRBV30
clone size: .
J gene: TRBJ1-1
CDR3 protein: CAWSGRADTEAFF
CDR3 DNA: TGTGCCTGGAGTGGTAGGGCCGACACTGAAGCTTTCTTT

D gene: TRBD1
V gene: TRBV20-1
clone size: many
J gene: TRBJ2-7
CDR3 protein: CSALRTGGGEQYF
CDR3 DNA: TGCAGTGCCCTACGGACAGGGGGGGGTGAGCAGTACTTC

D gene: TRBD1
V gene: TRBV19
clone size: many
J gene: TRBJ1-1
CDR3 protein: CASTPGQGSDTEAFF
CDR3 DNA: TGTGCCAGTACCCCGGGACAGGGTTCGGACACTGAAGCTTTCTTT

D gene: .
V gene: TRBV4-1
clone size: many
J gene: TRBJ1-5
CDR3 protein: CASSQDGGANQPQHF
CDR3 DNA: TGCGCCAGCAGCCAAGATGGCGGGGCCAATCAGCCCCAGCATTTT

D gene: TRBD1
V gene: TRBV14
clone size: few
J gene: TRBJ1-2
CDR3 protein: CASSQPGGPYGYTF
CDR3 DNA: TGTGCCAGCAGCCAACCAGGGGGACCTTATGGCTACACCTTC

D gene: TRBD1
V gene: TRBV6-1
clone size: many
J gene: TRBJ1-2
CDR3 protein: CASRVTGGGYGYTF
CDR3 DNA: TGTGCCAGCAGGGTCACAGGGGGTGGCTATGGCTACACCTTC

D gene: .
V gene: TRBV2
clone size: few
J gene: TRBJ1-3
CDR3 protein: CASSDGWSSGNTIYF
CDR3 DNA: TGTGCCAGCAGTGATGGATGGTCCTCTGGAAACACCATATATTTT

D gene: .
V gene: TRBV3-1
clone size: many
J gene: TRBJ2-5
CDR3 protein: CASSRRRGLETQYF
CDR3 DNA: TGTGCCAGCAGCCGTCGGCGGGGTTTGGAGACCCAGTACTTC

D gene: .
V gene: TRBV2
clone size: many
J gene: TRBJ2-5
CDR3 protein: CASTRAPQETQYF
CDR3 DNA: TGTGCCAGCACCAGGGCACCGCAAGAGACCCAGTACTTC

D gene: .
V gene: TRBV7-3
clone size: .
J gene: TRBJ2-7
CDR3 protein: CASSWTAGNEQYF
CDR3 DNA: TGTGCCAGCAGCTGGACAGCTGGGAACGAGCAGTACTTC

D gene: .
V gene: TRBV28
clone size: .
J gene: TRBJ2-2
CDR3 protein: CASESLPSTTGELFF
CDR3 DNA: TGTGCCAGCGAGTCCTTGCCTTCGACCACCGGGGAGCTGTTTTTT

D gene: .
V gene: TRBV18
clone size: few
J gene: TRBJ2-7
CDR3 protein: CASSSIGGSYEQYF
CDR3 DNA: TGTGCCAGCTCGTCGATTGGTGGCAGCTACGAGCAGTACTTC

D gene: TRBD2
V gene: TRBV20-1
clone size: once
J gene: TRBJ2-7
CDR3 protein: CSGLAGVEQYF
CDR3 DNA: TGCAGTGGGCTAGCGGGAGTTGAGCAGTACTTC

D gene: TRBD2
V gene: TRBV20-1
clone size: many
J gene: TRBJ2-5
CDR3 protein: CSARGTSVQETQYF
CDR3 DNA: TGCAGTGCTCGAGGTACTAGCGTACAAGAGACCCAGTACTTC

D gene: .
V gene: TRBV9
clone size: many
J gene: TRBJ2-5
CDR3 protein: CASSGGSMETQYF
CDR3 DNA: TGTGCCAGCAGCGGGGGCAGCATGGAGACCCAGTACTTC

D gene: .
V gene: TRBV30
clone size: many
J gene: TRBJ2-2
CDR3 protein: CAWSVEDSNTGELFF
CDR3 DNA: TGTGCCTGGAGTGTCGAAGACAGCAACACCGGGGAGCTGTTTTTT

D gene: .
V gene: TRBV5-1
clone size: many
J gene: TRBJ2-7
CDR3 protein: CACRDTSYEQYF
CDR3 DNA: TGCGCCTGCCGGGACACCTCCTACGAGCAGTACTTC

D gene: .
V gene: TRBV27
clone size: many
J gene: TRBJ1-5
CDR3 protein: CASRGTGVSQPQHF
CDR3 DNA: TGTGCCAGCAGGGGGACCGGAGTTTCGCAGCCCCAGCATTTT

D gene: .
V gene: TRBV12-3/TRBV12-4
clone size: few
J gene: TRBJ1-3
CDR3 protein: CASRLAGAGNTIYF
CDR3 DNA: TGTGCCAGCAGACTCGCAGGGGCGGGAAACACCATATATTTT

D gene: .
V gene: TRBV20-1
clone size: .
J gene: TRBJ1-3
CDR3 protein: CSARGPANTIYF
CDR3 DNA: TGCAGTGCTAGAGGACCGGCAAACACCATATATTTT

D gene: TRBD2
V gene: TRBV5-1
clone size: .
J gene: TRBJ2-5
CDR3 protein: CASSPTPGLAEETQYF
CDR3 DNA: TGCGCCAGCAGCCCTACCCCGGGACTAGCAGAAGAGACCCAGTACTTC

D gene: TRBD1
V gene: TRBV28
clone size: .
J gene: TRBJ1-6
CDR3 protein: CASSSGDRMNSPLRF
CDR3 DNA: TGTGCCAGCAGCTCCGGGGACAGGATGAATTCACCCCTCCGCTTT